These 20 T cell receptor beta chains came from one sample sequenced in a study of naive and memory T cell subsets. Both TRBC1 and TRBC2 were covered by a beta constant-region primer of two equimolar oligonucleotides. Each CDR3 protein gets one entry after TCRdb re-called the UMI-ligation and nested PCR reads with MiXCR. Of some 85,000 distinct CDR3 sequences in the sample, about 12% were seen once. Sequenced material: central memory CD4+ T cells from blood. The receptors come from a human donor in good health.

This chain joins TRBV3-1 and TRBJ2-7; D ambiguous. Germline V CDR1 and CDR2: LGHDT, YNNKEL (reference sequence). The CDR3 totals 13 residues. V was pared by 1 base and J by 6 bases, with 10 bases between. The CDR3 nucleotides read TGTGCCAGCAGCCAAGCTGCAACGGGCGAGCAGTACTTC. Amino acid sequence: CASSQAATGEQYF.

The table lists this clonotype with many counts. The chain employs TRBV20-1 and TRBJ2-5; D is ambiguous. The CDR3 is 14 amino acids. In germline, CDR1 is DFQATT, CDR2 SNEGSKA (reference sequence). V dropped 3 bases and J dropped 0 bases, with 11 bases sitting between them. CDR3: CSARTNPYQETQYF. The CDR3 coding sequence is TGCAGTGCTAGGACGAATCCGTACCAAGAGACCCAGTACTTC.

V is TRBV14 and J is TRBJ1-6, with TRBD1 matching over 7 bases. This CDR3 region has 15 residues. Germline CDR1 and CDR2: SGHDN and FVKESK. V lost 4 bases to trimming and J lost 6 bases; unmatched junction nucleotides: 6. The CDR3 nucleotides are TGTGCCAGCAGCCCTACCACAGGGGCTAATTCACCCCTCCACTTT. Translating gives CASSPTTGANSPLHF.

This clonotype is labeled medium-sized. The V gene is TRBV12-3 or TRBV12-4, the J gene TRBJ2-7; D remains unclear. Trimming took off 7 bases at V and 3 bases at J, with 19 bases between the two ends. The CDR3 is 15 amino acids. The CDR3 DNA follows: TGTGCCAGCAAGCGCCACTCTCAAGGCGGCTACGAGCAGTACTTC. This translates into CASKRHSQGGYEQYF.

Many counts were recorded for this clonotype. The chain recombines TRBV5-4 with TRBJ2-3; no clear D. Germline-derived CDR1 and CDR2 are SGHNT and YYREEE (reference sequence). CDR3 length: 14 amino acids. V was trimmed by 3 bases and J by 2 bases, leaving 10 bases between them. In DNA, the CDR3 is TGTGCCAGCAGCTCGAAGCAAAACACAGATACGCAGTATTTT. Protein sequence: CASSSKQNTDTQYF. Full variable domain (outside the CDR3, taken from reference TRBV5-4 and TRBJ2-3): ETGVTQSPTHLIKTRGQQVTLRCSSQSGHNTVSWYQQALGQGPQFIFQYYREEENGRGNFPPRFSGLQFPNYSSELNVNALELDDSALYLCASSSKQNTDTQYFGPGTRLTVL.

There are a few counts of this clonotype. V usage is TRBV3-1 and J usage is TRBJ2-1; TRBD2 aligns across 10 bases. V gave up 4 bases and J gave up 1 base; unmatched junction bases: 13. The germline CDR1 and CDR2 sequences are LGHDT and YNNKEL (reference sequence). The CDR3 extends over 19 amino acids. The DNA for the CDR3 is TGTGCCAGCAGCCCCTCACGGGCTAGCGGGAGAGGTTCCTACAATGAGCAGTTCTTC. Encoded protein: CASSPSRASGRGSYNEQFF.

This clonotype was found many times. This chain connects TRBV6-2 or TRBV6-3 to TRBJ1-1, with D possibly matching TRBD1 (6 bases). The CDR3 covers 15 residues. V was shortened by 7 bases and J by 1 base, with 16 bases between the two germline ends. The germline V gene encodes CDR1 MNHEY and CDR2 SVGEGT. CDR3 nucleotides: TGTGCCAGCACCCGCGGGGGGCGGGCGAACACTGAAGCTTTCTTT. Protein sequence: CASTRGGRANTEAFF.

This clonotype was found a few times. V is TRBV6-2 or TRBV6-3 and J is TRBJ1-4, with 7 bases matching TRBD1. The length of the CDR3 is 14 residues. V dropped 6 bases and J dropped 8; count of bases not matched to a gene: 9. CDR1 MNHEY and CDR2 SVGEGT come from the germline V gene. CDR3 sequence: CASSPQGIGEKLFF. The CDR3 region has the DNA TGTGCCAGCAGCCCACAGGGGATCGGAGAAAAACTGTTTTTT.

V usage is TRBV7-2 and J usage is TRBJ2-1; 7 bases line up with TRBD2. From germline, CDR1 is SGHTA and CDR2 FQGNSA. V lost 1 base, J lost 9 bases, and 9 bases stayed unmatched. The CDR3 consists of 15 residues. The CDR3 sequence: CASSLGIAGYGEQFF. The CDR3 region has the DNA TGTGCCAGCAGCTTAGGAATAGCGGGTTACGGTGAGCAGTTCTTC.

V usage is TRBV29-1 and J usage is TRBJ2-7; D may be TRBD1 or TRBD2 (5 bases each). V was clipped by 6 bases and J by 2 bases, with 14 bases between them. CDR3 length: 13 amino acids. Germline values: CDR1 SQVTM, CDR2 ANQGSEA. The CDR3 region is CSVLRDGPYEQYF. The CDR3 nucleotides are TGCAGCGTCCTCCGGGACGGCCCCTACGAGCAGTACTTC.

CDR3 bases: TGTGCCAGCAGCTTGTCCTCTGGGGCCTACGAGCAGTACTTC. It specifies CASSLSSGAYEQYF. The V call is TRBV7-2, the J call TRBJ2-7; no clear D. The CDR3 covers 14 residues. V lost 3 bases to trimming and J lost 2 bases, with 11 bases between them. Germline lookup yields CDR1 SGHTA and CDR2 FQGNSA.

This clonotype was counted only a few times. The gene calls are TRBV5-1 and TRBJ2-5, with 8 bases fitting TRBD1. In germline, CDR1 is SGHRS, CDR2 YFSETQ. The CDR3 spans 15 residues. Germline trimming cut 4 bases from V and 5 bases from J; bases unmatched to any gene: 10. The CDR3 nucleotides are TGCGCCAGCAGCCCCCGGACAGGGATGGGGGAGACCCAGTACTTC. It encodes CASSPRTGMGETQYF.

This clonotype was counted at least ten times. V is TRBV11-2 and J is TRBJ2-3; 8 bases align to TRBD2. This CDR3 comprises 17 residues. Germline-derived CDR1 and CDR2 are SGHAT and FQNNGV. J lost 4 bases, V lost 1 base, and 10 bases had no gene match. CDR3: CASSLGASGSGADTQYF. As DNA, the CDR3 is TGTGCCAGCAGCTTAGGAGCCAGCGGGAGTGGCGCAGATACGCAGTATTTT.

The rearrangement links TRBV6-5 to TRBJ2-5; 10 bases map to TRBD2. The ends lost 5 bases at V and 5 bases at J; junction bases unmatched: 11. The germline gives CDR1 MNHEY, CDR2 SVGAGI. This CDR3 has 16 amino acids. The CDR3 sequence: CASSQHLAGVTETQYF. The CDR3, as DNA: TGTGCCAGCAGTCAGCATCTAGCGGGAGTAACTGAGACCCAGTACTTC.

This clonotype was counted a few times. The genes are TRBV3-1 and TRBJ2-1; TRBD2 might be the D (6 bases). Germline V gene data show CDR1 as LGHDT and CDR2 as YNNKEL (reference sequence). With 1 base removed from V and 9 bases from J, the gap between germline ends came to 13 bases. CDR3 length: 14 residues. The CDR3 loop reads CASSQGTGEGEQFF. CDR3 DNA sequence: TGTGCCAGCAGCCAAGGGACGGGAGAGGGTGAGCAGTTCTTC.

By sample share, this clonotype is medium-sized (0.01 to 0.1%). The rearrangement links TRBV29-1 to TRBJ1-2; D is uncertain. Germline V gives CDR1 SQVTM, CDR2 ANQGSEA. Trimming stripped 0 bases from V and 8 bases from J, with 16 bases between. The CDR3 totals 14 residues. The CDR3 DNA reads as TGCAGCGTTGAAGATTGGGGTGCATCCAGGGGCTACACCTTC. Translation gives CSVEDWGASRGYTF.

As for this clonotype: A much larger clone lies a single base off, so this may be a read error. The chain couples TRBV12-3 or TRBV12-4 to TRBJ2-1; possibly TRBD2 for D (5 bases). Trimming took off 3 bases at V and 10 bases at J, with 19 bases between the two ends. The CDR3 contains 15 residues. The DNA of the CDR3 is TGTGCCAGCAGTTTTCGCGCGCAAGCGGCCACAGAGCAGTTCTTC. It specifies CASSFRAQAATEQFF.

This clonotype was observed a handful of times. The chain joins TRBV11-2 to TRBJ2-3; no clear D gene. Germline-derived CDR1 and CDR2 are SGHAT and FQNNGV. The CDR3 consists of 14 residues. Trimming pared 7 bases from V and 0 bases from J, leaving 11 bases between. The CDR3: CASTPGWSTDTQYF. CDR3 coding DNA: TGTGCCAGCACCCCTGGATGGAGCACAGATACGCAGTATTTT. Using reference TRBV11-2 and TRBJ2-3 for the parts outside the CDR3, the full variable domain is EAGVAQSPRYKIIEKRQSVAFWCNPISGHATLYWYQQILGQGPKLLIQFQNNGVVDDSQLPKDRFSAERLKGVDSTLKIQPAKLEDSAVYLCASTPGWSTDTQYFGPGTRLTVL.

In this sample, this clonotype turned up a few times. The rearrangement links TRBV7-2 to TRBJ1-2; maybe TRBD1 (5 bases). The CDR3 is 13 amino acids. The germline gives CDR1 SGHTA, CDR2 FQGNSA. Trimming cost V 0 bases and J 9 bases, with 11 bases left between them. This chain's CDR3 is CASSLAGRGSYTF. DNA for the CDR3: TGTGCCAGCAGCTTAGCGGGGAGGGGAAGCTACACCTTC.

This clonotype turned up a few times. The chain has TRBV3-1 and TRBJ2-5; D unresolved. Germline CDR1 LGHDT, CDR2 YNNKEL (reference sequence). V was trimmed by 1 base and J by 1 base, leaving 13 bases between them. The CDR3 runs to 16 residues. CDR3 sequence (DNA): TGTGCCAGCAGCCAAGGTCCGGCAGTCCTCCAAGAGACCCAGTACTTC. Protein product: CASSQGPAVLQETQYF.